What follows are 8 T cell receptor beta chains derived from one specimen sequenced in a study of blood T cell repertoires in COVID-19. Measured with immunoSEQ multiplex PCR; TCRdb has only the in-frame clones, and not every one. The sample carries about 200,000 clones, around 80% recorded once. Material: peripheral blood. The origin of the receptors is a woman of 80 years or more with COVID-19, enrolled during active disease.

This chain connects TRBV10-3 to TRBJ2-2; TRBD1 matches 8 bases. Germline lookup yields CDR1 ENHRY and CDR2 SYGVKD. V lost 4 bases, J lost 0 bases, and 1 base stayed unmatched. The CDR3 covers 15 residues. The DNA of the CDR3 is TGTGCCATCAGTGTACAGGGGGCGAACACCGGGGAGCTGTTTTTT. This sequence encodes CAISVQGANTGELFF.

The genes are TRBV19 and TRBJ1-2; TRBD1 is a possible D gene (6 bases). Trimming stripped 3 bases from V and 4 bases from J, with 12 bases between. Germline CDR1 and CDR2: LNHDA and SQIVND (reference sequence). The CDR3 is made up of 14 amino acids. This CDR3 reads CASSIAQGTYGYTF. CDR3 coding DNA: TGTGCCAGTAGTATCGCGCAGGGGACCTATGGCTACACCTTC.

This chain uses TRBV14 with TRBJ1-2, with D unresolved. The V and J ends lost 0 bases and 3 bases respectively, with 5 bases between them. This CDR3 has 13 amino acids. Germline V gives CDR1 SGHDN, CDR2 FVKESK. This CDR3 reads CASSQDRYYGYTF. In nucleotides, the CDR3 is TGTGCCAGCAGCCAAGATCGGTACTATGGCTACACCTTC. The full variable domain, in which reference TRBV14 and TRBJ1-2 provide the parts outside the CDR3, is EAGVTQFPSHSVIEKGQTVTLRCDPISGHDNLYWYRRVMGKEIKFLLHFVKESKQDESGMPNNRFLAERTGGTYSTLKVQPAELEDSGVYFCASSQDRYYGYTFGSGTRLTVV.

The gene calls are TRBV5-5 and TRBJ1-2, with a tentative D call TRBD1 (5 bases). The V end was cut by 0 bases, the J end by 8 bases, with 17 bases between. The CDR3 covers 15 residues. Germline values: CDR1 SGHKS, CDR2 YYEKEE (reference sequence). The CDR3 DNA reads TGTGCCAGCAGCTTGGCAGGGCAGGGAAGGAGAGGCTACACCTTC. It yields the protein CASSLAGQGRRGYTF.

This clone was seen only a few times. The chain uses TRBV7-9 and TRBJ2-1, with 10 bases fitting TRBD2. V was clipped by 5 bases and J by 5 bases; unmatched bases: 15. The V gene's germline CDR1 is SEHNR and CDR2 FQNEAQ (reference sequence). The CDR3 extends over 18 amino acids. The CDR3 sequence is CASSKKLRLAGRNNEQFF. The CDR3 DNA sequence: TGTGCCAGCAGCAAGAAACTCAGACTAGCGGGCCGGAACAATGAGCAGTTCTTC.

The J gene is TRBJ1-3, the V gene TRBV5-1; 9 bases are shared with TRBD1. The V segment lost 4 bases and the J segment 7 bases; nucleotides outside the gene matches: 6. The CDR3 is made up of 14 amino acids. Germline V gives CDR1 SGHRS, CDR2 YFSETQ. CDR3 in DNA: TGCGCCAGCAGCGCGGGACAGGGATGGAACACCATATATTTT. Its protein is CASSAGQGWNTIYF.

The rearrangement links TRBV11-2 to TRBJ2-2; the D gene is possibly TRBD1 (6 bases). The CDR3 runs 15 residues. V lost 1 base, J lost 7 bases, and 13 bases lay in between. Per the germline V gene, CDR1 is SGHAT and CDR2 is FQNNGV. The CDR3 sequence: CASSLGGGADGELFF. CDR3 bases: TGTGCCAGCAGCTTAGGAGGGGGAGCGGACGGGGAGCTGTTTTTT.

The chain joins TRBV18 to TRBJ1-6; 9 bases are shared with TRBD1. CDR3 length: 15 amino acids. V shed 3 bases and J 9 bases; nucleotides not matched to a gene: 6. The V gene's germline CDR1 is KGHSH and CDR2 LQKENI. The CDR3 DNA follows: TGTGCCAGCTCACCGGGGACAGGGTTGAGTTCACCCCTCCACTTT. Amino acid sequence: CASSPGTGLSSPLHF.